This entry lists 17 T cell receptor beta chains sequenced from one sample in a study of identical twins. TCRdb itself ran the 5' RACE reads through MiXCR, one entry per CDR3 protein. The table records some 590,000 distinct CDR3 sequences, 9.6% of them present only once. These data also featured in a second study, about yellow fever vaccine responses in identical twins.

The source material was PBMCs. The receptors stem from a woman in her late teens or twenties in good health.

This clonotype occurred many times. This chain connects TRBV7-9 to TRBJ1-1; D ambiguous. The CDR3 sequence is 14 residues long. CDR1 SEHNR and CDR2 FQNEAQ come from the germline V gene (reference sequence). With 4 bases removed from V and 1 base from J, the gap between germline ends came to 10 bases. The CDR3 DNA reads as TGTGCCAGCAGCTCGACTCACAAGAACACTGAAGCTTTCTTT. It encodes CASSSTHKNTEAFF. Using reference TRBV7-9 and TRBJ1-1 for the parts outside the CDR3, the full variable domain is DTGVSQNPRHKITKRGQNVTFRCDPISEHNRLYWYRQTLGQGPEFLTYFQNEAQLEKSRLLSDRFSAERPKGSFSTLEIQRTEQGDSAMYLCASSSTHKNTEAFFGQGTRLTVV.

This clonotype has just a few counts. V is TRBV12-3 or TRBV12-4 and J is TRBJ2-7; 8 bases fit TRBD2. Trimming removed 6 bases from V and 0 bases from J; junction bases left unmatched: 10. The CDR3 has 16 amino acids. The CDR3 is CASSPRLAILSYEQYF. For the CDR3, the DNA is TGTGCCAGCAGCCCGAGACTAGCGATACTCTCCTACGAGCAGTACTTC.

This clonotype was found many times. The chain carries TRBV4-1 and TRBJ2-3; TRBD1 matches at 11 bases. J lost 0 bases, V lost 0 bases, and 2 bases had no gene match. Germline CDR1 MGHRA, CDR2 YSYEKL. There are 17 residues in the CDR3. The CDR3 protein is CASSQDGTGGSTDTQYF. CDR3 nucleotide sequence: TGCGCCAGCAGCCAAGATGGGACAGGGGGAAGCACAGATACGCAGTATTTT.

This clonotype appeared many times. The rearrangement joins TRBV3-1 to TRBJ2-7, with 7 bases matching TRBD1. The CDR3 contains 14 residues. In germline, CDR1 is LGHDT, CDR2 YNNKEL (reference sequence). V trimming: 5 bases; J trimming: 3 bases; junction bases outside the gene matches: 7. Written as DNA, the CDR3 is TGTGCCAGCAGCTTCCGGGACAGCTACTACGAGCAGTACTTC. Translated: CASSFRDSYYEQYF.

This clonotype was picked up a small number of times. The rearrangement links TRBV30 to TRBJ2-5, with D tentatively TRBD2 (6 bases). V was clipped by 2 bases and J by 4 bases, with 11 bases between them. This CDR3 region has 13 residues. Germline loops: CDR1 GTSNPN, CDR2 SVGIG (reference sequence). CDR3 DNA: TGTGCCTGGAGTACGCGGGGACGAGAGACCCAGTACTTC. Amino acids: CAWSTRGRETQYF. The full variable domain, completed using reference TRBV30 and TRBJ2-5, is SQTIHQWPATLVQPVGSPLSLECTVEGTSNPNLYWYRQAAGRGLQLLFYSVGIGQISSEVPQNLSASRPQDRQFILSSKKLLLSDSGFYLCAWSTRGRETQYFGPGTRLLVL.

This clonotype was counted at least ten times. This chain uses TRBV4-2 with TRBJ2-1; 8 bases map to TRBD2. Trimming removed 0 bases from V and 2 bases from J; junction bases left unmatched: 3. Germline-derived CDR1 and CDR2 are LGHNA and YNFKEQ. The CDR3 is 16 amino acids. This CDR3 reads CASSQERSGTYNEQFF. Here the CDR3 DNA reads TGTGCCAGCAGCCAAGAGCGTAGCGGGACCTACAATGAGCAGTTCTTC.

The rearrangement links TRBV7-9 to TRBJ1-2, with 8 bases aligning to TRBD1. Germline loops: CDR1 SEHNR, CDR2 FQNEAQ (reference sequence). This CDR3 is 16 amino acids long. V was pared by 1 base and J by 4 bases, with 8 bases of the junction left unmatched. CDR3 DNA sequence: TGTGCCAGCAGCTTAGACAACCGGGACAGGAGCTATGGCTACACCTTC. It is translated as CASSLDNRDRSYGYTF.

Ten or more counts support this clonotype. This chain uses TRBV2 with TRBJ1-1; D not resolved. The V gene's germline CDR1 is SNHLY and CDR2 FYNNEI. The length of the CDR3 is 14 residues. Trimming cost V 3 bases and J 1 base, with 9 bases left between them. This CDR3 reads CASSEVVENTEAFF. Written as DNA, the CDR3 is TGTGCCAGCAGTGAGGTGGTGGAGAACACTGAAGCTTTCTTT.

The genes are TRBV24-1 and TRBJ2-1; D is undetermined. Per the germline V gene, CDR1 is KGHDR and CDR2 is SFDVKD. This CDR3 has 15 residues. The V gene lost 4 bases and the J gene lost 11 bases, with 20 bases spanning the gap. Written as DNA, the CDR3 is TGTGCCACCAGTGACACCCCGAGTGGCCCGGAGAAGCAGTTCTTC. It codes for CATSDTPSGPEKQFF.

The chain recombines TRBV20-1 with TRBJ2-3, with 11 bases matching TRBD2. J lost 3 bases, V lost 2 bases, and 7 bases had no gene match. The CDR3 length is 16 residues. The germline gives CDR1 DFQATT, CDR2 SNEGSKA (reference sequence). The CDR3 DNA follows: TGCAGTGCTAGAACCAATCTAGCGGGAGGAACAGATACGCAGTATTTT. Its translation is CSARTNLAGGTDTQYF.

This chain links TRBV3-1 with TRBJ1-5, with D unresolved. Looked up from germline, CDR1 is LGHDT and CDR2 is YNNKEL (reference sequence). The CDR3 covers 11 residues. V lost 1 base and J lost 14, with 9 bases in between. CDR3 protein: CASSQGSEKHF. In DNA form, the CDR3 reads TGTGCCAGCAGCCAAGGGTCAGAAAAGCATTTT.

V and J are TRBV7-6 and TRBJ2-7; no reliable D call. Trimming took off 5 bases at V and 3 bases at J, with 14 bases between the two ends. Germline CDR1 reads SGHVS; CDR2 reads FNYEAQ. The CDR3 extends over 14 amino acids. The DNA of the CDR3 is TGTGCCAGCAGCGCTCAGACGGGTAACTACGAGCAGTACTTC. This codes for CASSAQTGNYEQYF.

This clonotype was seen only a few times. V and J are TRBV15 and TRBJ2-7; D call uncertain. V was shortened by 1 base and J by 3 bases, with 7 bases between the two germline ends. The CDR3 has 13 residues. Germline values: CDR1 LNHNV, CDR2 YYDKDF (reference sequence). DNA of the CDR3: TGTGCCACCAGCAGAGCACGGAGCTACGAGCAGTACTTC. As protein: CATSRARSYEQYF.

In its sample, this clonotype was seen many times. V and J are TRBV7-2 and TRBJ2-1; D is undetermined. Trimming cost V 4 bases and J 9 bases, with 10 bases left between them. Per germline, CDR1 SGHTA and CDR2 FQGNSA. The CDR3 has 12 amino acids. The CDR3 nucleotides read TGTGCCAGCAGCTCCCCCTTAGGTGAGCAGTTCTTC. Encoded protein: CASSSPLGEQFF.

This clonotype occurred many times. The V call is TRBV4-3, the J call TRBJ2-7; D may correspond to TRBD1 or TRBD2 (5 bases each). With 3 bases removed from V and 4 bases from J, the gap between germline ends came to 13 bases. Germline CDR1 and CDR2: LGHNA and YSLEER. The CDR3 spans 14 residues. In nucleotides, the CDR3 is TGCGCCAGCAGCCAGGTACGGGGCGGGTACGAGCAGTACTTC. This translates into CASSQVRGGYEQYF.

The chain carries TRBV15 and TRBJ2-5; D is perhaps TRBD1 (6 bases). V was trimmed by 1 base and J by 1 base, leaving 10 bases between them. CDR3 length: 15 amino acids. Germline loops: CDR1 LNHNV, CDR2 YYDKDF (reference sequence). The CDR3 DNA sequence: TGTGCCACCAGCAGAGTGGACAGTCTCCAAGAGACCCAGTACTTC. Its translation is CATSRVDSLQETQYF. The variable domain in full, completed from reference TRBV15 and TRBJ2-5, reads DAMVIQNPRYQVTQFGKPVTLSCSQTLNHNVMYWYQQKSSQAPKLLFHYYDKDFNNEADTPDNFQSRRPNTSFCFLDIRSPGLGDTAMYLCATSRVDSLQETQYFGPGTRLLVL.

Only a few counts were recorded for this clonotype. The rearrangement links TRBV3-1 to TRBJ1-6; 7 positions match TRBD1. Trimming at V came to 2 bases and at J to 3 bases, leaving 4 bases not matched to a gene. Germline CDR1 LGHDT, CDR2 YNNKEL (reference sequence). This CDR3 region has 16 residues. CDR3 DNA: TGTGCCAGCAGCCAATTGACAGGGAACTATAATTCACCCCTCCACTTT. Translation: CASSQLTGNYNSPLHF.